This TCR beta chain was observed in a study of shared clonotypes between healthy human individuals. Study results and limitations: In the sorted subsets, rarefaction showed sequencing was incomplete despite large depth. Sharing of clonotypes among donors was expected to vary with sequencing depth. With few donors, the genetic and exposure-history diversity represented was limited.

Genomic DNA of every subset was divided equally among multiple immunoSEQ plates. Using immunoSEQ multiplex PCR, the repertoire was profiled, and TCRdb retains in-frame clones only, with some absent. This table holds about 2.1 million clones, approximately 94% found once. Unmatched junction bases numbered 10, after V lost 1 base and J lost 2 bases. Germline-derived CDR1 and CDR2 are KGHSH and LQKENI. The CDR3 runs 17 residues. Positive CCR7 selection of CD45RO-negative cells yielded the naive CD8 cells, and terminally differentiated effector memory CD45RA+ cells were excluded. Notes on this clone: The antigen remains unidentified.

This clonotype was sampled from a man between 18 and 29 years old in good health. Some clones in this sample may be carry-over from other donors' samples. This chain uses TRBV18 with TRBJ2-7; TRBD1 agrees at 8 bases. The specimen sequenced was naive CD8+ T cells from PBMCs. The CDR3 sequence: CASSPLTTGVTAYEQYF. Written as DNA, the CDR3 is TGTGCCAGCTCACCACTGACGACAGGGGTTACGGCCTACGAGCAGTACTTC.